The 31 T cell receptor beta chains below were found in one sample sequenced in a study of blood T cell repertoires in COVID-19. TCRdb's copy holds only in-frame clones and misses some; the assay was immunoSEQ multiplex PCR. The data contain 200,000 to 300,000 clones, about four fifths of them singletons. Sequenced sample: peripheral blood. These receptors all stem from a woman older than 75 with COVID-19, enrolled during active disease.

The chain has TRBV7-2 and TRBJ1-3; D gene uncertain. The length of the CDR3 is 14 residues. The germline V gene has CDR1 SGHTA and CDR2 FQGNSA. Deletions cut 11 bases from V and 4 bases from J, with 18 bases between. CDR3 amino acids: CAVTSGFRGNTIYF. The CDR3 DNA is TGTGCCGTAACGTCCGGGTTTAGAGGAAACACCATATATTTT.

The chain employs TRBV6-9 and TRBJ1-6, with a weak D call TRBD1 (6 bases). The germline V gene has CDR1 MNHGY and CDR2 SVAAGI. With 6 bases removed from V and 6 bases from J, the gap between germline ends came to 15 bases. The CDR3 is 15 residues long. This CDR3 reads CASSQSGTPNSPLHF. The DNA for the CDR3 is TGTGCCAGCAGCCAGTCCGGGACACCTAATTCACCCCTCCACTTT.

In nucleotides, the CDR3 is TGCGCCAGCCAACTCACGGCAGGGGGTACTGAAGCTTTCTTT. Translating it yields CASQLTAGGTEAFF. The rearrangement joins TRBV5-1 to TRBJ1-1, with 7 bases matching TRBD1. Germline CDR1 and CDR2: SGHRS and YFSETQ. Trimming removed 7 bases from V and 5 bases from J; junction bases left unmatched: 11. The CDR3 covers 14 residues.

J is TRBJ1-6 and V is TRBV12-3 or TRBV12-4; D ambiguous. Trimming removed 3 bases at V and 17 bases at J, with 17 bases between. CDR3 size: 13 residues. The CDR3 sequence: CASSFYLRSPFHF. The CDR3 nucleotides are TGTGCCAGCAGTTTTTATCTCCGGAGCCCTTTCCACTTT.

V usage is TRBV6-2 or TRBV6-3 and J usage is TRBJ2-1; 9 nucleotides align to TRBD2. V lost 6 bases and J lost 12; bases outside the gene matches: 12. This CDR3 contains 14 residues. Germline assignment: CDR1 MNHEY and CDR2 SVGEGT. CDR3 protein: CASSQRGGRALQFF. CDR3 nucleotides: TGTGCCAGCAGCCAACGGGGCGGGAGGGCTTTGCAGTTCTTC.

The V and J genes are TRBV7-9 and TRBJ1-1, with a possible D match to TRBD1 (5 bases). This CDR3 has 11 amino acids. Germline CDR1 SEHNR, CDR2 FQNEAQ (reference sequence). The germline V and J ends were trimmed by 3 bases and 8 bases, with 7 bases remaining between them. CDR3 bases: TGTGCCAGCAGCTTGTCAGGGGAAGCTTTCTTT. This encodes CASSLSGEAFF.

The chain links TRBV27 to TRBJ1-3; 8 bases agree with TRBD1. Trimming took 5 bases from V and 0 from J; bases not matched to a gene: 6. Per germline, CDR1 MNHEY and CDR2 SMNVEV (reference sequence). The CDR3 is 16 amino acids. CDR3 amino acids: CASSRTGTNSGNTIYF. The CDR3 DNA is TGTGCCAGCAGTCGGACAGGGACGAACTCTGGAAACACCATATATTTT.

This chain links TRBV19 with TRBJ1-2; TRBD1 aligns across 8 bases. This CDR3 has 13 amino acids. CDR1 is LNHDA and CDR2 is SQIVND in the germline V gene (reference sequence). Germline trimming cut 5 bases from V and 2 bases from J; bases unmatched to any gene: 1. The CDR3 DNA reads as TGTGCCAGTAGTCGGACAGGGAACTATGGCTACACCTTC. Translating it yields CASSRTGNYGYTF. Supplemented by reference TRBV19 and TRBJ1-2, the full variable domain reads DGGITQSPKYLFRKEGQNVTLSCEQNLNHDAMYWYRQDPGQGLRLIYYSQIVNDFQKGDIAEGYSVSREKKESFPLTVTSAQKNPTAFYLCASSRTGNYGYTFGSGTRLTVV.

As to this clone: This sample also contains other DNA sequences that code for the same CDR3. This chain uses TRBV18 with TRBJ2-3; 8 bases agree with TRBD2. The CDR3 runs 15 residues. Losses at the gene ends were 3 bases for V and 3 bases for J; bases not matched to a gene: 5. Germline CDR1 reads KGHSH; CDR2 reads LQKENI. Here the CDR3 DNA reads TGTGCCAGCTCACCCCCAAGCGGGGGTACAGATACGCAGTATTTT. It yields the protein CASSPPSGGTDTQYF. Using reference TRBV18 and TRBJ2-3 for the parts outside the CDR3, the full variable domain is NAGVMQNPRHLVRRRGQEARLRCSPMKGHSHVYWYRQLPEEGLKFMVYLQKENIIDESGMPKERFSAEFPKEGPSILRIQQVVRGDSAAYFCASSPPSGGTDTQYFGPGTRLTVL.

For this clone: Distinct nucleotide sequences in the sample also encode this CDR3. This sequence joins TRBV5-1 and TRBJ1-2; 7 nucleotides agree with TRBD1. V lost 2 bases, J lost 5 bases, and 0 bases stayed unmatched. CDR3 size: 12 residues. Germline V gene data show CDR1 as SGHRS and CDR2 as YFSETQ. This CDR3 is CASSLQGYGYTF. The CDR3 DNA is TGCGCCAGCAGCTTACAGGGGTATGGCTACACCTTC.

The rearrangement links TRBV6-5 to TRBJ1-1; TRBD1 matches 8 bases. Germline V gene data show CDR1 as MNHEY and CDR2 as SVGAGI. Germline trimming cut 10 bases from V and 1 base from J; bases unmatched to any gene: 8. The CDR3 contains 14 residues. The CDR3 region has the DNA TGTGCCACCCTGAGGCAGGGGGCGAACACTGAAGCTTTCTTT. Residues: CATLRQGANTEAFF.

This chain links TRBV18 with TRBJ1-1; no clear D gene. Germline CDR1 KGHSH, CDR2 LQKENI. V was pared by 3 bases and J by 2 bases, with 10 bases between. The CDR3 runs to 14 residues. The DNA for the CDR3 is TGTGCCAGCTCACCCACAGCTGATAACACTGAAGCTTTCTTT. As protein: CASSPTADNTEAFF.

This chain's CDR3 is CASSYKASGFNEQFF. CDR3 coding DNA: TGTGCCAGCAGTTACAAGGCTAGCGGGTTCAATGAGCAGTTCTTC. The chain carries TRBV6-2 or TRBV6-3 and TRBJ2-1, with 8 bases fitting TRBD2. CDR3 length: 15 residues. V dropped 2 bases and J dropped 6; count of bases not matched to a gene: 6. From germline, CDR1 is MNHEY and CDR2 SVGEGT.

The chain couples TRBV3-1 (or the pseudogene TRBV3-2) to TRBJ2-1, with 10 nucleotides matching TRBD1. Germline CDR1 is LGHDT and CDR2 is YNNKEL (reference sequence). The CDR3 runs 15 residues. Losses at the gene ends were 4 bases for V and 7 bases for J; bases not matched to a gene: 7. CDR3 loop: CASSPRDRGRNEQFF. Here the CDR3 DNA reads TGTGCCAGCAGCCCTCGGGACAGGGGTAGAAATGAGCAGTTCTTC.

In regard to this clone: At one of its ends the junction is not consistent with the germline gene, which may arise from a read error. The chain couples TRBV6-4 to TRBJ2-7; 7 positions match TRBD2. The CDR3 runs 11 residues. The germline V gene has CDR1 MRHNA and CDR2 SNTAGT. This CDR3 reads CATLGLYQGGF. The CDR3 DNA follows: TGTGCCACTCTGGGACTATACCAAGGCGGGTTC.

CDR3 loop: CATGYLRIQHF. The DNA for the CDR3 is TGTGCGACAGGGTATTTACGTATCCAGCATTTT. The chain uses TRBV19 and TRBJ1-5; 7 bases line up with TRBD1. The CDR3 totals 11 residues. From germline, CDR1 is LNHDA and CDR2 SQIVND (reference sequence).

Only one count was recorded for this clone. The chain combines TRBV6-2 or TRBV6-3 with TRBJ1-1, with D tentatively TRBD1 (6 bases). Germline-derived CDR1 and CDR2 are MNHEY and SVGEGT. This CDR3 has 15 residues. With 5 bases removed from V and 1 base from J, the gap between germline ends came to 14 bases. CDR3 coding DNA: TGTGCCAGCAGTATTAGGGGGGGGCGGAACACTGAAGCTTTCTTT. Translated: CASSIRGGRNTEAFF.

The chain is built from TRBV5-4 and TRBJ2-5; 12 positions agree with TRBD2. CDR1 SGHNT and CDR2 YYREEE come from the germline V gene (reference sequence). The ends lost 3 bases at V and 4 bases at J; junction bases unmatched: 4. There are 15 residues in the CDR3. This CDR3 reads CASSSGGLAGETQYF. The CDR3 DNA sequence: TGTGCCAGCAGCTCCGGGGGACTAGCGGGAGAGACCCAGTACTTC.

V and J are TRBV6-6 and TRBJ1-1, with D unclear. Trimming removed 6 bases from V and 6 bases from J, with 11 bases in between. The germline V gene has CDR1 MNHNY and CDR2 SVGAGI (reference sequence). The CDR3 loop spans 12 amino acids. CDR3 in DNA: TGTGCCAGCAGCCTTGGCAATTCTGAAGCTTTCTTT. Translating it yields CASSLGNSEAFF.

The V gene is TRBV5-1, the J gene TRBJ2-1; D might be TRBD2 (5 bases). Trimming took 4 bases from V and 11 from J, leaving 22 bases between them. This CDR3 is 15 amino acids long. Germline V gene sequence: CDR1 SGHRS, CDR2 YFSETQ. The CDR3 spells CASSPSGKHTMKQFF. In nucleotides, the CDR3 is TGCGCCAGCAGCCCCAGCGGAAAGCATACAATGAAGCAGTTCTTC. Full variable domain (outside the CDR3, taken from reference TRBV5-1 and TRBJ2-1): KAGVTQTPRYLIKTRGQQVTLSCSPISGHRSVSWYQQTPGQGLQFLFEYFSETQRNKGNFPGRFSGRQFSNSRSEMNVSTLELGDSALYLCASSPSGKHTMKQFFGPGTRLTVL.

The V call is TRBV6-5, the J call TRBJ2-1; TRBD2 matches 16 bases. The CDR3 is 15 residues long. J was trimmed by 7 bases and V by 6 bases; bases with no gene match: 3. In germline, CDR1 is MNHEY, CDR2 SVGAGI. The CDR3 reads CASRGLAGGMNEQFF. CDR3 in DNA: TGTGCCAGCAGGGGACTAGCGGGAGGGATGAATGAGCAGTTCTTC.

This clone was detected once. At one end, the junction sequence differs from germline, possibly due to a read error. The V gene is TRBV7-7, the J gene TRBJ2-5; D is ambiguous. There are 15 residues in the CDR3. CDR1 is SSHAT and CDR2 is FNYEAQ in the germline V gene (reference sequence). CDR3 in amino acids: CASSLAGFSGETQYF. CDR3 sequence (DNA): TGTGCTAGCAGCTTAGCCGGATTCTCAGGAGAGACCCAGTACTTC.

The rearrangement joins TRBV7-3 to TRBJ2-7; D is perhaps TRBD1 (6 bases). Germline V gene sequence: CDR1 SGHTA, CDR2 FQGTGA. The CDR3 consists of 13 residues. V lost 4 bases to trimming and J lost 10 bases, with 17 bases between them. CDR3 DNA: TGTGCCAGCAGCTCCCCCCCCGACAGGATACAGTACTTC. It codes for CASSSPPDRIQYF.

V is TRBV29-1 and J is TRBJ2-3; D remains ambiguous. The germline CDR1 and CDR2 sequences are SQVTM and ANQGSEA. CDR3 size: 13 residues. V lost 1 base and J 5 bases, leaving 10 bases between the germline ends. DNA for the CDR3: TGCAGCGTTGAAGGGGCTATCAAAGATACGCAGTATTTT. The encoded protein is CSVEGAIKDTQYF.

The gene calls are TRBV12-3 or TRBV12-4 and TRBJ1-2; no firm D call. This CDR3 spans 11 amino acids. The V and J ends lost 4 bases and 4 bases respectively, with 4 bases between them. The CDR3 sequence is CASSWPYGYTF. The CDR3 region has the DNA TGTGCCAGCAGTTGGCCCTATGGCTACACCTTC.

The sample holds one count of this clone. This chain links TRBV6-2 or TRBV6-3 with TRBJ2-3; possibly TRBD1 for D (5 bases). The V end was cut by 4 bases, the J end by 2 bases, with 13 bases between. This CDR3 spans 15 amino acids. Germline CDR1 MNHEY, CDR2 SVGEGT. This chain's CDR3 is CASSSVGVSTDTQYF. DNA of the CDR3: TGTGCCAGCAGTTCCGTAGGGGTCTCCACAGATACGCAGTATTTT.

V usage is TRBV9 and J usage is TRBJ2-7; D not resolved. This CDR3 comprises 11 residues. Germline CDR1 SGDLS, CDR2 YYNGEE. V was cut by 4 bases and J by 2 bases, with 4 bases left in between. CDR3 sequence reads: CASSPAYEQYF. CDR3 nucleotides: TGTGCCAGCAGCCCCGCCTACGAGCAGTACTTC.

This chain links TRBV28 with TRBJ1-1; D may be TRBD1 (6 bases). Germline CDR1 MDHEN, CDR2 SYDVKM. V was clipped by 6 bases and J by 4 bases, with 18 bases between them. The CDR3 consists of 15 residues. CDR3 sequence: CASRMPRWGRTEAFF. For the CDR3, the DNA is TGTGCCAGCAGGATGCCTAGGTGGGGGCGCACTGAAGCTTTCTTT.

The chain links TRBV15 to TRBJ1-1; 7 bases line up with TRBD1. This CDR3 is built from 15 residues. V dropped 3 bases and J dropped 0; count of bases not matched to a gene: 4. Germline V gene lookup returns CDR1 LNHNV and CDR2 YYDKDF (reference sequence). The DNA for the CDR3 is TGTGCCACCAGCAGTTTGACAGGGCTGAACACTGAAGCTTTCTTT. It translates to CATSSLTGLNTEAFF.

This clone was picked up one time. The V gene is TRBV18, the J gene TRBJ2-5; D is perhaps TRBD2 (5 bases). This CDR3 has 17 amino acids. Trimming stripped 4 bases from V and 1 base from J, with 19 bases between. CDR1 and CDR2 from the germline V gene are KGHSH and LQKENI. The CDR3 nucleotides are TGTGCCAGCTCACTGACTACCCCCGGTGCCATCCAAGAGACCCAGTACTTC. Translated: CASSLTTPGAIQETQYF.

The chain carries TRBV30 and TRBJ1-1; the match to TRBD1 covers 12 bases. This CDR3 has 13 amino acids. V was pared by 3 bases and J by 4 bases, with 0 bases of the junction left unmatched. Germline assignment: CDR1 GTSNPN and CDR2 SVGIG (reference sequence). CDR3 in DNA: TGTGCCTGGAGGGGACAGGGGGCCACTGAAGCTTTCTTT. This translates into CAWRGQGATEAFF.